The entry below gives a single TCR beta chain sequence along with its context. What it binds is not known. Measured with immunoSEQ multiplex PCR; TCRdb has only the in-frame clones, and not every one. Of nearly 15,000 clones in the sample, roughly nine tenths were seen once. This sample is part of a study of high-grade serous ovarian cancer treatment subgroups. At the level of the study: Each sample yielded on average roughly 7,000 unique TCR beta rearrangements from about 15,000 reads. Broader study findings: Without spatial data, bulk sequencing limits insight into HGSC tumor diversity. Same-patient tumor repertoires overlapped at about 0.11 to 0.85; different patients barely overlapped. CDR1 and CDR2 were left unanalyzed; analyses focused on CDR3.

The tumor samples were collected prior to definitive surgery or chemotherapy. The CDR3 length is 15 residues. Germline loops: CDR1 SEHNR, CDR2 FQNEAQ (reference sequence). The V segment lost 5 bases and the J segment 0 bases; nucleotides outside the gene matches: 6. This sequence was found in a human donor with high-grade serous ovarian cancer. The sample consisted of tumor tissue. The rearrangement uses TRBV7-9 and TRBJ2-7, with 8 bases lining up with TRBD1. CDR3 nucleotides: TGTGCCAGCAGCGGAACAGGGGGAAGCTCCTACGAGCAGTACTTC. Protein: CASSGTGGSSYEQYF.